Listed below are T cell receptor beta chains from one sample, sequenced in a study of shared clonotypes between healthy human individuals. Measured with immunoSEQ multiplex PCR; TCRdb has only the in-frame clones, and not every one. This table holds roughly 650,000 clones, around 97% found once. Sequencing was performed on naive CD4+ T cells sorted from blood. Receptors originate from a woman aged 25 to 39 in good health. Both conserved end residues are part of each CDR3. A D gene is named only where the DNA matches it firmly. Rows may omit the clone size; those that give it use once, few, many or a size class.

- TRBJ2-1 TRBD2 TRBV11-2 TGTGCCAGCAGCTCTACCTCCGCCGGACTAGCTTACAATGAGCAGTTCTTC CASSSTSAGLAYNEQFF
- TRBJ2-3 - TRBV6-5 TGTGCCAGCAGTTACGATCTAGTCAGGGATACGCAGTATTTT CASSYDLVRDTQYF
- TRBJ2-7 TRBD1 TRBV5-1 TGCGCCAGCAAGACAGGACAGGGGACTAACGAGCAGTACTTC CASKTGQGTNEQYF
- TRBJ1-1 TRBD1 TRBV6-1 TGTGCCAGCAGTGAATTGGGACAGGGGGCTGAAGCTTTCTTT CASSELGQGAEAFF
- TRBJ2-5 TRBD2 TRBV29-1 TGCAGCGTTGATATGGGACTAGCGGGAGGTCGGGCAGAGACCCAGTACTTC CSVDMGLAGGRAETQYF
few TRBJ1-1 - TRBV29-1 TGCAGCGTTGAAGTCCAGGGGAACACTGAAGCTTTCTTT CSVEVQGNTEAFF
- TRBJ2-7 - TRBV28 TGTGCCAGCAGTACAGTCGGGGAGCAGTACTTC CASSTVGEQYF
- TRBJ1-1 TRBD1 TRBV28 TGTGCCAGCAGTCCACTACAGGGGTTGCCAGCTTTCTTT CASSPLQGLPAFF
- TRBJ1-5 TRBD1 TRBV2 TGTGCCAGCAGTGAGGGGACAGGGCGTAATCAGCCCCAGCATTTT CASSEGTGRNQPQHF
- TRBJ1-4 - TRBV7-9 TGTGCCAGCACCCCCCGGTCGGACTTGGAAAAACTGTTTTTT CASTPRSDLEKLFF
- TRBJ1-1 - TRBV5-6 TGTGCCAGCAGCTTGTTAGGGTTCACTGAAGCTTTCTTT CASSLLGFTEAFF
- TRBJ2-7 - TRBV5-6 TGTGCCAGCAGCTTGATGACACCCTACGAGCAGTACTTC CASSLMTPYEQYF
- TRBJ1-3 - TRBV5-1 TGCGCCAGCAGCTTGGATACCTCTGGAAACACCATATATTTT CASSLDTSGNTIYF
- TRBJ2-5 - TRBV27 TGTGCCAGCAGTTTGAGGGGGGCGGGGGAGACCCAGTACTTC CASSLRGAGETQYF
once TRBJ1-4 - TRBV6-6 TGTGCCAGCAGTTACCGGTCGGGAAAACTGTTTTTT CASSYRSGKLFF
- TRBJ2-7 - TRBV10-1 TGCGCCAGCAGTCCCAGCGGGACAGTCCCATACGAGCAGTACTTC CASSPSGTVPYEQYF
- TRBJ2-3 TRBD1 TRBV27 TGTGCCAGCCGCCGAGGACAGGGTCCAGATACGCAGTATTTT CASRRGQGPDTQYF
- TRBJ2-6 - TRBV7-8 TGTGCCGGAACAGTCTCTGGGGCCAACGTCCTGACTTTC CAGTVSGANVLTF
- TRBJ1-2 - TRBV6-5 TGTGCCAGCAGTCCGGGGACGGTCGGCTACACCTTC CASSPGTVGYTF
- TRBJ2-7 - TRBV7-9 TGTGCCAGCAGCTTAGGCCAGATCTACGAGCAGTACTTC CASSLGQIYEQYF
- TRBJ1-4 - TRBV28 TGTGCCAGCAGTTCTGGGCCCCGGGGACTGTTTTTT CASSSGPRGLFF
- TRBJ2-7 - TRBV28 TGTGCCAGCAGTGTGAGGGTTGAAGGCGAGCAGTACTTC CASSVRVEGEQYF
- TRBJ1-5 TRBD1 TRBV10-3 TGTGCCATCAGTACGGACAGGGGTAGCAATCAGCCCCAGCATTTT CAISTDRGSNQPQHF
- TRBJ2-5 TRBD1 TRBV5-1 TGCGCCAGCAGCTTCGACAGGGAAGAGACCCAGTACTTC CASSFDREETQYF
- TRBJ2-5 TRBD1 TRBV28 TGTGCCAGCAGTTTACGGGACAGGTTGCAAGAGACCCAGTACTTC CASSLRDRLQETQYF